The rows below give T cell receptor beta chains drawn from one sample of a study of T cell responses to AZD1222 COVID-19 vaccine. Sequencing was performed with immunoSEQ multiplex PCR; in TCRdb, only in-frame clones are kept and a portion is missing. The sample carries approximately 140,000 clones, 80% to 95% recorded once. The specimen comprised peripheral blood, sampled 28 days after the second AZD1222 dose. The receptors derive from an adult who received the AZD1222 COVID-19 vaccine. Each CDR3 is given with its conserved first and last residue. A D gene is named only where the DNA matches it firmly. The size of a clone is reported for some rows only, either as once, few or many, or as a class for expanded clones.

CDR3 | DNA | V | length | J | size | D
CASSLGSIGPRGTEAFF | TGCGCCAGCAGCTTGGGAAGTATAGGGCCTCGAGGGACTGAAGCTTTCTTT | TRBV5-1 | 17 | TRBJ1-1 | NA | NA
CASSLALGGGEQYF | TGCGCCAGCAGCTTGGCCCTCGGCGGGGGCGAGCAGTACTTC | TRBV5-1 | 14 | TRBJ2-7 | NA | TRBD2
CASSPTREYRGDQPQHF | TGTGCCAGCAGCCCGACCAGGGAATACCGTGGGGATCAGCCCCAGCATTTT | TRBV7-8 | 17 | TRBJ1-5 | NA | NA
CASSSTWSSYNEQFF | TGCGCCAGCAGCTCTACATGGAGCTCCTACAATGAGCAGTTCTTC | TRBV5-1 | 15 | TRBJ2-1 | NA | NA
CASSQGLGYEQYF | TGTGCCAGCTCCCAGGGACTAGGCTACGAGCAGTACTTC | TRBV19 | 13 | TRBJ2-7 | NA | TRBD2
CASSKDRSRTDTQYF | TGTGCCAGCAGTAAAGACAGGTCTCGCACAGATACGCAGTATTTT | TRBV2 | 15 | TRBJ2-3 | NA | NA
CASSTTDSGSNYGYTF | TGTGCCAGTAGTACGACAGATTCGGGCTCTAACTATGGCTACACCTTC | TRBV19 | 16 | TRBJ1-2 | NA | NA
CASSQFRGNTEAFF | TGTGCCAGCAGCCAATTTAGGGGAAACACTGAAGCTTTCTTT | TRBV3-1/TRBV3-2 | 14 | TRBJ1-1 | NA | NA
CASSSRGSTEAFF | TGTGCCAGTAGTTCCAGGGGGTCCACTGAAGCTTTCTTT | TRBV19 | 13 | TRBJ1-1 | NA | TRBD1
CASSYSIGRGQRPFNTEAFF | TGTGCCAGCAGTTACTCGATAGGGAGGGGACAGAGACCATTCAACACTGAAGCTTTCTTT | TRBV6-2/TRBV6-3 | 20 | TRBJ1-1 | NA | TRBD1
CASSIIRGQGGNTIYF | TGTGCCAGTAGTATCATTCGAGGGCAGGGAGGAAACACCATATATTTT | TRBV19 | 16 | TRBJ1-3 | NA | NA
CASSPGQGYGYTF | TGCGCCAGCAGCCCCGGACAGGGCTATGGCTACACCTTC | TRBV5-1 | 13 | TRBJ1-2 | few | TRBD1
CASTRQANTGELFF | TGTGCCAGCACCAGACAGGCGAACACCGGGGAGCTGTTTTTT | TRBV7-9 | 14 | TRBJ2-2 | NA | NA
CSGLGEKLFF | TGCAGCGGCTTGGGGGAAAAACTGTTTTTT | TRBV29-1 | 10 | TRBJ1-4 | NA | NA
CASSSTPDGGYTF | TGTGCCAGCAGTTCGACACCGGACGGCGGCTACACCTTC | TRBV12-3/TRBV12-4 | 13 | TRBJ1-2 | NA | NA
CARPGGQGRTDTQYF | TGTGCCAGGCCGGGAGGGCAGGGACGGACAGATACGCAGTATTTT | TRBV5-3 | 15 | TRBJ2-3 | NA | TRBD2
CASSSPGTGIGSGYTF | TGTGCCAGCAGCTCCCCCGGGACAGGGATTGGGAGTGGCTACACCTTC | TRBV7-8 | 16 | TRBJ1-2 | few | TRBD1
CASSQGRGRNTGELFF | TGTGCCAGCAGCCAAGGGAGGGGGCGCAACACCGGGGAGCTGTTTTTT | TRBV3-1/TRBV3-2 | 16 | TRBJ2-2 | NA | NA
CASSEAGHYGYTF | TGTGCCAGCAGTGAGGCAGGTCACTATGGCTACACCTTC | TRBV6-1 | 13 | TRBJ1-2 | NA | NA
CASTQLRTGENGYTF | TGTGCCAGTACCCAGCTCCGGACAGGGGAGAATGGCTACACCTTC | TRBV19 | 15 | TRBJ1-2 | NA | TRBD1
CASSQGGGGNTQYF | TGCGCCAGCAGCCAAGGCGGGGGCGGAAATACGCAGTATTTT | TRBV4-1 | 14 | TRBJ2-3 | once | NA
CASSLGLGETQYF | TGTGCCAGCTCACTAGGACTAGGAGAGACCCAGTACTTC | TRBV18 | 13 | TRBJ2-5 | NA | TRBD2
CASSQDTGWMANEKLFF | TGTGCCAGCAGCCAAGATACAGGGTGGATGGCTAATGAAAAACTGTTTTTT | TRBV14 | 17 | TRBJ1-4 | NA | NA
CASSHGRGGSGNTIYF | TGTGCCAGCAGCCACGGAAGGGGGGGCTCAGGAAACACCATATATTTT | TRBV14 | 16 | TRBJ1-3 | NA | NA
CASSLGIHPFQPQHF | TGTGCCAGCAGCTTGGGAATCCACCCCTTCCAGCCCCAGCATTTT | TRBV5-8 | 15 | TRBJ1-5 | NA | NA
CASSYGQGVSEKLFF | TGTGCCAGCAGCTATGGACAGGGGGTGTCGGAAAAACTGTTTTTT | TRBV5-4 | 15 | TRBJ1-4 | NA | TRBD1
CASSLGLAHIQYF | TGTGCCAGCAGCTTAGGGCTAGCACACATTCAGTACTTC | TRBV7-8 | 13 | TRBJ2-4 | NA | NA
CAWSVGPSPKGGYTF | TGTGCCTGGAGTGTAGGGCCAAGCCCCAAAGGTGGCTACACCTTC | TRBV30 | 15 | TRBJ1-2 | NA | NA
CASSKIRRANYGYTF | TGTGCCAGCAGCAAGATTCGACGGGCTAACTATGGCTACACCTTC | TRBV28 | 15 | TRBJ1-2 | NA | NA
CASQSIRDSPLHF | TGTGCCAGCCAATCCATAAGGGATTCACCCCTCCACTTT | TRBV2 | 13 | TRBJ1-6 | NA | NA
CSAVTPEGAFF | TGCAGTGCCGTTACCCCGGAGGGAGCTTTCTTT | TRBV20-1 | 11 | TRBJ1-1 | NA | NA
CASSQGGAGDTQYF | TGCGCCAGCAGCCAAGGAGGGGCGGGAGATACGCAGTATTTT | TRBV4-1 | 14 | TRBJ2-3 | NA | NA
CASSYTPVQRHSGANVLTF | TGTGCCAGCAGTTACACACCCGTCCAGCGGCACTCTGGGGCCAACGTCCTGACTTTC | TRBV6-2/TRBV6-3 | 19 | TRBJ2-6 | NA | NA
CASSQANRVETQYF | TGTGCCAGCAGCCAAGCGAACCGAGTGGAGACCCAGTACTTC | TRBV14 | 14 | TRBJ2-5 | NA | NA
CASSQDGNSGVDGELFF | TGTGCCAGCAGCCAAGATGGTAATAGCGGGGTTGACGGGGAGCTGTTTTTT | TRBV3-1/TRBV3-2 | 17 | TRBJ2-2 | medium-sized | TRBD2
CASSSGQGAPNEQFF | TGTGCCAGCAGTTCGGGACAGGGGGCGCCGAATGAGCAGTTCTTC | TRBV7-7 | 15 | TRBJ2-1 | few | TRBD1
CTSSLGDRCQPQHF | TGCACCAGCAGCCTCGGGGACAGATGTCAGCCCCAGCATTTT | TRBV1 | 14 | TRBJ1-5 | NA | NA
CATSRGGITEAFF | TGTGCCACCAGCAGAGGGGGCATCACTGAAGCTTTCTTT | TRBV15 | 13 | TRBJ1-1 | NA | NA
CASSSAGNTIYF | TGTGCCAGCAGTTCAGCAGGAAACACCATATATTTT | TRBV28 | 12 | TRBJ1-3 | NA | NA
CASSMTGGFYNEQFF | TGTGCCAGTAGTATGACAGGGGGTTTCTACAATGAGCAGTTCTTC | TRBV19 | 15 | TRBJ2-1 | NA | TRBD1
CASSSTEGLSSYNEQFF | TGTGCCAGCAGCTCCACGGAGGGGTTGAGCTCCTACAATGAGCAGTTCTTC | TRBV7-9 | 17 | TRBJ2-1 | NA | NA
CASSHGTGYGYTF | TGTGCCAGCAGTCACGGGACAGGGTATGGCTACACCTTC | TRBV12-3/TRBV12-4 | 13 | TRBJ1-2 | NA | TRBD1
CSKLEADTQYF | TGCAGCAAACTCGAGGCAGATACGCAGTATTTT | TRBV29-1 | 11 | TRBJ2-3 | few | NA
CASSPTGIRGEKLFF | TGTGCCAGCAGTCCAACCGGGATTAGAGGGGAAAAACTGTTTTTT | TRBV27 | 15 | TRBJ1-4 | NA | NA
CASSLNRGLVTEAFF | TGTGCCAGCAGCTTAAACAGGGGATTGGTCACCGAAGCTTTCTTT | TRBV7-9 | 15 | TRBJ1-1 | NA | TRBD1
CASSPTGTRKTGELFF | TGTGCCAGCAGCCCAACCGGGACTAGGAAAACCGGGGAGCTGTTTTTT | TRBV14 | 16 | TRBJ2-2 | once | TRBD2
CASSTTGETEAFF | TGTGCCAGTAGTACTACAGGGGAAACTGAAGCTTTCTTT | TRBV19 | 13 | TRBJ1-1 | NA | TRBD1
CASSEGTYNQPQHF | TGCGCCAGCAGTGAGGGGACCTACAATCAGCCCCAGCATTTT | TRBV10-1 | 14 | TRBJ1-5 | NA | NA
CAWSVSGGDIQYF | TGTGCCTGGAGTGTATCAGGGGGAGACATTCAGTACTTC | TRBV30 | 13 | TRBJ2-4 | NA | TRBD1
CASSLFDEQFF | TGTGCCAGCAGCTTGTTCGATGAGCAGTTCTTC | TRBV7-9 | 11 | TRBJ2-1 | once | NA
CASRSTIYSNQPQHF | TGTGCCAGCAGATCGACAATTTATAGCAATCAGCCCCAGCATTTT | TRBV27 | 15 | TRBJ1-5 | NA | NA